Shown below are 22 T cell receptor beta chains from a single sample sequenced in a study of T cells in narcolepsy. The repertoire was sequenced with immunoSEQ multiplex PCR; TCRdb's copy has only in-frame clones and lacks some. The sample carries under 20,000 clones, over 75% recorded once. Specimen: memory (CD45RA-) CD4+ T cells from blood. Receptor source: a human donor in good health.

The J gene is TRBJ1-1, the V gene TRBV7-3, with 7 positions matching TRBD1. The CDR3 is 15 residues long. Per the germline V gene, CDR1 is SGHTA and CDR2 is FQGTGA. V lost 5 bases to trimming and J lost 1 base; unmatched junction nucleotides: 7. For the CDR3, the DNA is TGTGCCAGCAGCATCCGACAGGGACCGAACACTGAAGCTTTCTTT. Protein sequence: CASSIRQGPNTEAFF.

The chain has TRBV11-2 and TRBJ2-7, with D possibly TRBD2 on 6 matching bases. Per the germline V gene, CDR1 is SGHAT and CDR2 is FQNNGV. This CDR3 has 14 residues. V lost 0 bases to trimming and J lost 4 bases, with 10 bases between them. The CDR3, as DNA: TGTGCCAGCAGCTTAGAGTTAGCGGCTTACGAGCAGTACTTC. Translated, it gives CASSLELAAYEQYF.

This clone was recorded once. CDR3 loop: CASSQEARLSGNTIYF. DNA for the CDR3: TGCGCCAGCAGCCAAGAGGCCCGGCTCTCTGGAAACACCATATATTTT. The chain has TRBV4-1 and TRBJ1-3, with D unclear. The CDR3 runs 16 residues. Trimming removed 0 bases at V and 0 bases at J, with 9 bases between. Germline CDR1 MGHRA, CDR2 YSYEKL.

This clone has a single count. The gene calls are TRBV25-1 and TRBJ2-7; D gene uncertain. Germline loops: CDR1 MGHDK, CDR2 SYGVNS. CDR3 size: 12 residues. Trimming removed 10 bases at V and 4 bases at J, with 14 bases between. CDR3 residues: CATARSSYEQYF. In nucleotides, the CDR3 is TGTGCCACCGCTCGGTCCTCTTACGAGCAGTACTTC.

The rearrangement uses TRBV9 and TRBJ2-2; D not certain. Germline V CDR1 and CDR2: SGDLS, YYNGEE. V was clipped by 0 bases and J by 6 bases, with 9 bases between them. The length of the CDR3 is 14 residues. The DNA for the CDR3 is TGTGCCAGCAGCGTAGTCGGCTATTCCGGGGAGCTGTTTTTT. It yields the protein CASSVVGYSGELFF. Filled out from reference TRBV9 and TRBJ2-2, the complete variable domain reads DSGVTQTPKHLITATGQRVTLRCSPRSGDLSVYWYQQSLDQGLQFLIQYYNGEERAKGNILERFSAQQFPDLHSELNLSSLELGDSALYFCASSVVGYSGELFFGEGSRLTVL.

The V call is TRBV27, the J call TRBJ2-2; 10 bases line up with TRBD1. CDR1 MNHEY and CDR2 SMNVEV come from the germline V gene (reference sequence). The J segment lost 4 bases and the V segment lost 5 bases, leaving 7 bases of the junction unmatched. The CDR3 has 16 amino acids. This CDR3 is CASSPWTGGSTGELFF. CDR3 DNA: TGTGCCAGCAGTCCCTGGACAGGGGGTAGCACCGGGGAGCTGTTTTTT.

The J gene is TRBJ1-2, the V gene TRBV1; the D call TRBD1 from the table was never checked on the DNA. TRBV1 is a recognized pseudogene. The CDR3 runs to 18 residues. This CDR3 reads CTSSQSGTGGPINYGYTF. The CDR3 DNA follows: TGCACCAGCAGCCAGAGCGGGACAGGGGGCCCGATTAACTATGGCTACACCTTC.

The J gene is TRBJ1-2, the V gene TRBV11-2, with D unclear. The CDR3 spans 15 residues. Trimming left V 0 bases short and J 4 bases short, with 12 bases between. Germline-derived CDR1 and CDR2 are SGHAT and FQNNGV. CDR3 sequence: CASSLDLRSPYGYTF. The CDR3 bases are TGTGCCAGCAGCTTAGATCTGCGAAGCCCCTATGGCTACACCTTC.

The rearrangement links TRBV5-1 to TRBJ2-3; 7 bases align to TRBD1. J was trimmed by 5 bases and V by 3 bases; bases with no gene match: 0. The length of the CDR3 is 12 residues. The germline V gene encodes CDR1 SGHRS and CDR2 YFSETQ. CDR3 region: CASSWDRDTQYF. The DNA of the CDR3 is TGCGCCAGCAGCTGGGACAGAGATACGCAGTATTTT.

This clone was seen only a few times. The CDR3 DNA reads as TGTGCCAGCAGTTACTCCCCAGGGGGGCGCACCGGGGAGCTGTTTTTT. This encodes CASSYSPGGRTGELFF. The J gene is TRBJ2-2, the V gene TRBV6-5; TRBD1 might be the D (7 bases). This CDR3 has 16 residues. Per germline, CDR1 MNHEY and CDR2 SVGAGI. V gave up 0 bases and J gave up 4 bases, with 12 bases separating them.

The chain couples TRBV5-5 to TRBJ1-1; the D gene is possibly TRBD1 (6 bases). The CDR3 totals 15 residues. The V end was cut by 4 bases, the J end by 1 base, with 14 bases between. Germline CDR1 reads SGHKS; CDR2 reads YYEKEE (reference sequence). CDR3 nucleotides: TGTGCCAGCAGCAAGACGGGGGCGAGGAACACTGAAGCTTTCTTT. Translation: CASSKTGARNTEAFF.

The V gene is TRBV5-4, the J gene TRBJ1-1, with a tentative D call TRBD1 (5 bases). Germline CDR1 SGHNT, CDR2 YYREEE (reference sequence). The length of the CDR3 is 13 residues. V was cut by 5 bases and J by 4 bases, with 12 bases left in between. The CDR3 is CASRGGGSTEAFF. The CDR3 nucleotides read TGTGCCAGCAGGGGGGGAGGGTCCACTGAAGCTTTCTTT.

The chain combines TRBV2 with TRBJ1-4, with D perhaps matching TRBD1 (5 bases). Trimming shortened V by 5 bases and J by 1 base, and 11 bases separated the two germline ends. Germline V gene lookup returns CDR1 SNHLY and CDR2 FYNNEI. The CDR3 spans 15 residues. Written as DNA, the CDR3 is TGTGCCAGCAGTCGGGGGGATGGAACTAATGAAAAACTGTTTTTT. Translating it yields CASSRGDGTNEKLFF.

This clone was detected once. This sequence joins TRBV6-1 and TRBJ2-7, with 10 bases that match TRBD1. With 5 bases clipped from V and 4 bases from J, the junction kept 5 bases outside the gene matches. The CDR3 covers 14 residues. CDR1 and CDR2 (germline): MNHNS, SASEGT. The CDR3 loop is CASSKTGGRYEQYF. CDR3 sequence (DNA): TGTGCCAGCAGTAAGACAGGGGGCCGGTACGAGCAGTACTTC.

This chain joins TRBV4-1 and TRBJ2-3; D uncertain. Germline CDR1 MGHRA, CDR2 YSYEKL. The CDR3 contains 16 residues. Trimming took 2 bases from V and 0 from J, leaving 12 bases between them. In nucleotides, the CDR3 is TGCGCCAGCAGCCAACAACACTCGACTAGCACAGATACGCAGTATTTT. The encoded protein is CASSQQHSTSTDTQYF.

This clone was counted a few times. CDR3 in DNA: TGTGCCAGACCTCAGCCCCGGACTGAAGCTTTCTTT. Translation: CARPQPRTEAFF. The chain combines TRBV5-3 with TRBJ1-1; D is unresolved. TRBV5-3 is known as an ORF, though its function is uncertain. The CDR3 contains 12 residues. V dropped 7 bases and J dropped 5 bases, with 12 bases sitting between them.

The chain joins TRBV2 to TRBJ2-1; D gene uncertain. From germline, CDR1 is SNHLY and CDR2 FYNNEI. Trimming left V 7 bases short and J 1 base short, with 8 bases between. This CDR3 contains 13 residues. CDR3 residues: CASTQVSYNEQFF. The CDR3 DNA follows: TGTGCCAGCACGCAGGTTTCCTACAATGAGCAGTTCTTC.

This clone was detected only once. The chain uses TRBV7-2 and TRBJ1-3, with 8 bases fitting TRBD1. The CDR3 has 15 amino acids. V lost 3 bases, J lost 4 bases, and 5 bases stayed unmatched. The germline V gene has CDR1 SGHTA and CDR2 FQGNSA. The CDR3 nucleotides are TGTGCCAGCAGCTTTCGGACAGGGACAGGAAACACCATATATTTT. This encodes CASSFRTGTGNTIYF.

J is TRBJ1-2 and V is TRBV10-3; D unresolved. V lost 2 bases to trimming and J lost 3 bases, with 7 bases between them. There are 13 residues in the CDR3. Looked up from germline, CDR1 is ENHRY and CDR2 is SYGVKD. The CDR3 spells CAISEELYYGYTF. The DNA for the CDR3 is TGTGCCATCAGTGAGGAGCTGTACTATGGCTACACCTTC.

This rearrangement joins TRBV2 to TRBJ2-7; TRBD1 aligns across 7 bases. The junction had 5 bases not matched to a gene; V was cut back by 7 bases and J by 2 bases. This CDR3 is 13 amino acids long. The germline gives CDR1 SNHLY, CDR2 FYNNEI. CDR3 protein: CASTRQGAYEQYF. The CDR3 DNA reads TGTGCCAGCACGCGACAGGGAGCCTACGAGCAGTACTTC.

The rearrangement joins TRBV30 to TRBJ2-5, with no clear D. Trimming took off 2 bases at V and 1 base at J, with 5 bases between the two ends. The germline V gene encodes CDR1 GTSNPN and CDR2 SVGIG (reference sequence). The CDR3 covers 12 residues. Here the CDR3 reads CAWSLSQETQYF. In DNA, the CDR3 is TGTGCCTGGAGTCTATCCCAAGAGACCCAGTACTTC.

This rearrangement joins TRBV19 to TRBJ2-5; D is undetermined. The J call may be mistaken, given a closer DNA end match to TRBJ2-7. CDR1 is LNHDA, CDR2 SQIVND, per germline (reference sequence). CDR3 size: 14 residues. The CDR3 sequence: CASSDPKPPYEQYF. CDR3 nucleotides: TGTGCCAGTAGTGACCCCAAGCCCCCCTACGAGCAGTACTTC.